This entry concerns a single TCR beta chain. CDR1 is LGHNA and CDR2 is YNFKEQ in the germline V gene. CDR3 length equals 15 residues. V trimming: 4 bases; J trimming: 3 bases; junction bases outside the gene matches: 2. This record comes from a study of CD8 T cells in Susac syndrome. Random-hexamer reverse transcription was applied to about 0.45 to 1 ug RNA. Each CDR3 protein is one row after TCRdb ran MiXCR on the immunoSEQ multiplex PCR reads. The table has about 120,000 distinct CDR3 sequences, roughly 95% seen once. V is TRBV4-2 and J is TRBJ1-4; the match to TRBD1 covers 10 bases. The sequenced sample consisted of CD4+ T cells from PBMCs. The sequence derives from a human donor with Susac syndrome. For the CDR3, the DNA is TGTGCCAGCAGCCTCGGGACAGGGGCTAATGAAAAACTGTTTTTT. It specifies CASSLGTGANEKLFF.